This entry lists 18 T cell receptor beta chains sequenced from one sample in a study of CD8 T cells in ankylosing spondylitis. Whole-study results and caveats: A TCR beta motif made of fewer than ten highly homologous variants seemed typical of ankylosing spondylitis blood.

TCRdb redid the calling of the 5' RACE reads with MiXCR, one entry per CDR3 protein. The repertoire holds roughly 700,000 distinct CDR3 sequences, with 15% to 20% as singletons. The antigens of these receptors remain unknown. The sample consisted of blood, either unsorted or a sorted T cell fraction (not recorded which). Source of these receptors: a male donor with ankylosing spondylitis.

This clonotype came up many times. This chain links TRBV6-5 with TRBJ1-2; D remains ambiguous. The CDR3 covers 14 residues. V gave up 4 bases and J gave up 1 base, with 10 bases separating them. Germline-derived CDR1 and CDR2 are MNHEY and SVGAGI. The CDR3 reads CASSSVHNNYGYTF. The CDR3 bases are TGTGCCAGCAGTTCAGTACATAATAACTATGGCTACACCTTC.

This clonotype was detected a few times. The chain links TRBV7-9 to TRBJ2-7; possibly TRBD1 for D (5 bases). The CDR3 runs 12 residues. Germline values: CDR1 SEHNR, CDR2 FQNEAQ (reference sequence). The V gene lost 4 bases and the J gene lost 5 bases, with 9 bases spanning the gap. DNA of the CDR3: TGTGCCAGCAGCTCGGACACTGACGAGCAGTACTTC. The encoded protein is CASSSDTDEQYF.

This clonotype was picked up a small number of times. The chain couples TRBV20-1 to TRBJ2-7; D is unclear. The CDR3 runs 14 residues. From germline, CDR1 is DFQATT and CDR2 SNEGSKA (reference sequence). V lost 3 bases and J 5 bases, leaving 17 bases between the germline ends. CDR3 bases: TGCAGTGCTAGGTCCGGACCCCGAATGCACGAGCAGTACTTC. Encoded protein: CSARSGPRMHEQYF.

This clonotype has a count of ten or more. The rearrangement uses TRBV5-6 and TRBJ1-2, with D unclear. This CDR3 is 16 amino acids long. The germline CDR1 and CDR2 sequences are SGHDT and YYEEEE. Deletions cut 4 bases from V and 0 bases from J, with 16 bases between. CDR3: CASSLLPGPANYGYTF. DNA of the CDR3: TGTGCCAGCAGCCTTCTCCCGGGTCCTGCTAACTATGGCTACACCTTC.

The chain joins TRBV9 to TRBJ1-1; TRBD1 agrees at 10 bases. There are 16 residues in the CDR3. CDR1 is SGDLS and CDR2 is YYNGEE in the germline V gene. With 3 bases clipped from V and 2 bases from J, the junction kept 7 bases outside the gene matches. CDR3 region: CASSARQGAINTEAFF. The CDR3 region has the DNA TGTGCCAGCAGCGCACGACAGGGGGCTATTAACACTGAAGCTTTCTTT.

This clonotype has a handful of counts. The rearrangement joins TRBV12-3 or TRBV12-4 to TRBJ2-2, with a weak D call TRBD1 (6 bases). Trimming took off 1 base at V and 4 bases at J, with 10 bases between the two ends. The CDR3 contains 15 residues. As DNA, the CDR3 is TGTGCCAGCAGTTTAGGCACAGGGATCACCGGGGAGCTGTTTTTT. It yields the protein CASSLGTGITGELFF.

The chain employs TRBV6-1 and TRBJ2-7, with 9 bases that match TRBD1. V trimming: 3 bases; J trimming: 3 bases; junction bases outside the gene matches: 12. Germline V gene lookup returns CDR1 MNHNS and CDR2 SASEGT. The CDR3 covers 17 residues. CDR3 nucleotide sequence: TGTGCCAGCAGTGACTACAATGACAGGGGGGCTGTCTACGAGCAGTACTTC. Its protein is CASSDYNDRGAVYEQYF.

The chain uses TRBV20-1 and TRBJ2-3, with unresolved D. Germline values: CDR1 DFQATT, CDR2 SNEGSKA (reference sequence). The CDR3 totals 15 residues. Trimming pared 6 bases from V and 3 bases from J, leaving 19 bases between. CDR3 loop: CSASAYAFSTDTQYF. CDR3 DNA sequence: TGCAGTGCATCCGCTTATGCGTTTTCGACAGATACGCAGTATTTT.

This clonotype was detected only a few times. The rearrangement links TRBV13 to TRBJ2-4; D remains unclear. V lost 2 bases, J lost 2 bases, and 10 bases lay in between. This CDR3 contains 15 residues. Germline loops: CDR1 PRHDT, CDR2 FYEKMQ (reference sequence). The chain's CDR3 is CASSLSPETKNIQYF. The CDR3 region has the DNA TGTGCCAGCAGCTTAAGCCCCGAGACCAAAAACATTCAGTACTTC.

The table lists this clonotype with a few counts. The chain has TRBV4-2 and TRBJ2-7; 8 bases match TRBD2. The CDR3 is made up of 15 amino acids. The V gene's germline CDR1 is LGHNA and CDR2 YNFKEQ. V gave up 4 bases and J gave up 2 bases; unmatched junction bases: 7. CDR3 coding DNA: TGTGCCAGCAGCCCCCGGACTAGCTCCACCTACGAGCAGTACTTC. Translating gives CASSPRTSSTYEQYF.

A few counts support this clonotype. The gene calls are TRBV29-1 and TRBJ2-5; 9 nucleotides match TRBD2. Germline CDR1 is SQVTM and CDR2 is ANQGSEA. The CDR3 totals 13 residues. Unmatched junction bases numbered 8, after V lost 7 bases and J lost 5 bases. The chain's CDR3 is CSANSGSRETQYF. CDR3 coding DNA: TGCAGCGCCAATAGCGGGAGTCGGGAGACCCAGTACTTC.

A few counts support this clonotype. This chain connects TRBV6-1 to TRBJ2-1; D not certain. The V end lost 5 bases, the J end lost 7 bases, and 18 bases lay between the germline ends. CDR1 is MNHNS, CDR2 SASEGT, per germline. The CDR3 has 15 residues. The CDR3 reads CASSKRTPNGNEQFF. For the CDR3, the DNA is TGTGCCAGCAGTAAACGGACGCCGAACGGAAATGAGCAGTTCTTC.

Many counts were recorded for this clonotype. The CDR3 coding sequence is TGTGCCAGCAGTTTTATCTACGAGCAGTACTTC. Translation gives CASSFIYEQYF. This rearrangement joins TRBV12-3 or TRBV12-4 to TRBJ2-7; no definite D call. Trimming pared 3 bases from V and 3 bases from J, leaving 3 bases between. The CDR3 runs to 11 residues.

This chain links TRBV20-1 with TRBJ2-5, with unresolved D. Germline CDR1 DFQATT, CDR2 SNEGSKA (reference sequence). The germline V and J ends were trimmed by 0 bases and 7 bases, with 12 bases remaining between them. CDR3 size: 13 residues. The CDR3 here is CSARDPVFRTQYF. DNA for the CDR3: TGCAGTGCTAGAGATCCAGTCTTCCGGACCCAGTACTTC.

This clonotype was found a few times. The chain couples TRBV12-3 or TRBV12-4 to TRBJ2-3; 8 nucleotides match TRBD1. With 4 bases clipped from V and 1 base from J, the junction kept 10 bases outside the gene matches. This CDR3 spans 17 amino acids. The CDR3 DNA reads TGTGCCAGCAGTTCCTCAGGACAGGGTTGGGGCACAGATACGCAGTATTTT. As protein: CASSSSGQGWGTDTQYF.

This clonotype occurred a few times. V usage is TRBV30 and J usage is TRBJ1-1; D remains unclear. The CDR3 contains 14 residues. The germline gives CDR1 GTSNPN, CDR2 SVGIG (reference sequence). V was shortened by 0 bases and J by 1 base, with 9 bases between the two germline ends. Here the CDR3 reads CAWSVYQWNTEAFF. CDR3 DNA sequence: TGTGCCTGGAGTGTCTATCAGTGGAACACTGAAGCTTTCTTT.

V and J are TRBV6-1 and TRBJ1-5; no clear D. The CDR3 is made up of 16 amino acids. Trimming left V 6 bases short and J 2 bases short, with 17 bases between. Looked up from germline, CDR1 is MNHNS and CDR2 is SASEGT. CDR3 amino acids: CASSADRGYGNQPQHF. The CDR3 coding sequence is TGTGCCAGCAGCGCAGATCGAGGATATGGCAATCAGCCCCAGCATTTT.

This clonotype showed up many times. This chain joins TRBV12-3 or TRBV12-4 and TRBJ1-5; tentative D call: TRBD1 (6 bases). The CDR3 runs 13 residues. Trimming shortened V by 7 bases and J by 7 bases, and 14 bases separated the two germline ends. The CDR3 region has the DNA TGTGCCAGCAACTACAGGGACTTCCAGCCCCAGCATTTT. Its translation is CASNYRDFQPQHF.